This T cell receptor (beta chain) was sequenced in a study of technical replicates of blood from a few donors. V was trimmed by 0 bases and J by 4 bases, leaving 12 bases between them. The CDR3 sequence is 15 residues long. The germline gives CDR1 MNHEY, CDR2 SVGAGI. The repertoire was sequenced with immunoSEQ multiplex PCR; TCRdb's copy has only in-frame clones and lacks some. This sample has around 60,000 clones; over 90% occur once, and the top ten carry 4.3%. The receptor was isolated from a human donor in good health. Some clones in this sample may be carry-over from other donors' samples. Sequencing used PBMCs. The gene calls are TRBV6-5 and TRBJ1-2; D not resolved. The CDR3 is CASSYSIGGIYGYTF. The CDR3 nucleotides are TGTGCCAGCAGTTACTCGATAGGAGGGATCTATGGCTACACCTTC.